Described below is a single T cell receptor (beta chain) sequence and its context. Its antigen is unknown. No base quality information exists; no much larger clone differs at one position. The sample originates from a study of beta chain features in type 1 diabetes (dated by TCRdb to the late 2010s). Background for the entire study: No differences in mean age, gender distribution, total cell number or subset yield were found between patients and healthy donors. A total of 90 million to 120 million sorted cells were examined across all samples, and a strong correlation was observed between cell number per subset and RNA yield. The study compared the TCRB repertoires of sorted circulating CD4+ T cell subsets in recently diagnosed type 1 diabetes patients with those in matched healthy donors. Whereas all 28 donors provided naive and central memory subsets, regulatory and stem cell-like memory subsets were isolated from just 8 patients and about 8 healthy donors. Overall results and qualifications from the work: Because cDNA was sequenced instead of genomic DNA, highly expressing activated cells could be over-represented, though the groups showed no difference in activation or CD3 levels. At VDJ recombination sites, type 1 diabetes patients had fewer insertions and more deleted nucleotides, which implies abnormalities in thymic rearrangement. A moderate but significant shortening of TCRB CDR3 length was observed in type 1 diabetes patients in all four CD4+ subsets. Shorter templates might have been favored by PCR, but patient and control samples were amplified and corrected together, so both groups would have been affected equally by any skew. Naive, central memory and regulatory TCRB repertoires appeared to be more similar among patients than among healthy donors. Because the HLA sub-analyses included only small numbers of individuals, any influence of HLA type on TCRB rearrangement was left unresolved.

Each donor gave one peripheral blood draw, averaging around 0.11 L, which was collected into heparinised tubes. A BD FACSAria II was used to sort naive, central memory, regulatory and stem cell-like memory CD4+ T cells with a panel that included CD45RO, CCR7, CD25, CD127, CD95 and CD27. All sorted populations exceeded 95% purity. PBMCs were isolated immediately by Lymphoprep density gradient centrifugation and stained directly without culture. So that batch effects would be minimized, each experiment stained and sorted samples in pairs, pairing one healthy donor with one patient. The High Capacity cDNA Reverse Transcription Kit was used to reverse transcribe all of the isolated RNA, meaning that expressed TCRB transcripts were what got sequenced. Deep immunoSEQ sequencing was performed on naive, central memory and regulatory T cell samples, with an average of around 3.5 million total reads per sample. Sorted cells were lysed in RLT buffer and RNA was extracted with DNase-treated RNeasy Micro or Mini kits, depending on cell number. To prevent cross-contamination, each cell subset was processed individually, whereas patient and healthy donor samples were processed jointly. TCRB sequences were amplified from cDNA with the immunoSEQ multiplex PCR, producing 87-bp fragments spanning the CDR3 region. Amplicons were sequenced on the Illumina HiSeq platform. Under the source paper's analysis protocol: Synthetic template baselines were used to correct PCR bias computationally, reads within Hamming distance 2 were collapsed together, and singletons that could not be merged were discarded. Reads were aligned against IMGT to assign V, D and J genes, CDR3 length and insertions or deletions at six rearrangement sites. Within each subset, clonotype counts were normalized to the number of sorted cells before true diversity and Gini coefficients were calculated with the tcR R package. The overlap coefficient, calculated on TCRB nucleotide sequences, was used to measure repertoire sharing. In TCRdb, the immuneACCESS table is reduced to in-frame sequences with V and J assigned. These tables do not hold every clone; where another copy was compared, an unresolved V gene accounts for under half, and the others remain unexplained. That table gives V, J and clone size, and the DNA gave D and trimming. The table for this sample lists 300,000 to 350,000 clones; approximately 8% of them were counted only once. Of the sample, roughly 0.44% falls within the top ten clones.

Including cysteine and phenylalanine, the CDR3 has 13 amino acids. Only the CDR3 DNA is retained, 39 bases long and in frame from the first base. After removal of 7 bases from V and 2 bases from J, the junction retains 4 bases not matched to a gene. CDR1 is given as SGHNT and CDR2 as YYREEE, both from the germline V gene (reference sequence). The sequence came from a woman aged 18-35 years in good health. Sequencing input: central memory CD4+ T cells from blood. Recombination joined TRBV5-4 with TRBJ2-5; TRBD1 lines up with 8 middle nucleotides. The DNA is TGTGCCAGCGGGGGACAGGAACAAGAGACCCAGTACTTC. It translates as CASGGQEQETQYF.